This T cell receptor (beta chain) was observed in a study of CD8 T cells in ankylosing spondylitis. Study-level results: Blood of patients with ankylosing spondylitis appeared to be characterized by a TCR beta motif of eight highly homologous variants.

The CDR3 has 13 amino acids. V was clipped by 7 bases and J by 5 bases, with 15 bases between them. The germline CDR1 and CDR2 sequences are SGDLS and YYNGEE. Quantitative 5'-RACE with molecular barcodes produced the TCR beta libraries. TCRdb independently ran MiXCR on the 5' RACE reads; one entry per CDR3 protein. The table has 29,000 or so distinct CDR3 sequences, 5.3% seen once; the top ten hold around 1.8%. This clonotype showed up many times. Antigen unknown. Sequenced input: blood, either unsorted or a sorted T cell fraction (not recorded which). The clonotype originates from a female donor with ankylosing spondylitis or in good health (not recorded which). The chain carries TRBV9 and TRBJ2-5; D is undetermined. CDR3 nucleotides: TGTGCCAGCGGCGCCCACAGTGGGGAGACCCAGTACTTC. Amino acids: CASGAHSGETQYF.